Listed below are T cell receptor beta chains from one sample, sequenced in a study of preoperative IRX-2 immunotherapy in early breast cancer. Produced via immunoSEQ multiplex PCR; TCRdb's table is partial and in-frame only. The sample lists about 38,000 clones; roughly four fifths were seen once. The sequencing used lymph node tissue, collected after IRX-2 immunotherapy. Receptor source: a human donor with breast cancer. The CDR3 runs from the conserved cysteine through the conserved F or W. Each record gives: clone size, D gene, V gene, J gene, CDR3 protein, CDR3 DNA. The D gene is left open where the match is weak. Not every row has a clone size; where given, it reads once, few, many or a size class.

>.|.|TRBV7-1|TRBJ1-2
CASSPTGSYGYTF
TGTGCCAGCAGCCCAACGGGGAGTTATGGCTACACCTTC
>few|.|TRBV11-3|TRBJ1-4
CASSLVGAEGEKLFF
TGTGCCAGCAGCTTAGTTGGGGCAGAAGGCGAAAAACTGTTTTTT
>.|.|TRBV15|TRBJ1-1
CATSRGYGAGPDHMNTEAFF
TGTGCCACCAGCAGAGGATACGGGGCAGGGCCCGATCACATGAACACTGAAGCTTTCTTT
>few|.|TRBV11-3|TRBJ1-2
CASSAFKGTNYGYTF
TGTGCCAGCAGCGCATTTAAGGGGACTAACTATGGCTACACCTTC
>.|.|TRBV12-2|TRBJ1-2
CATNPGQGGFNYGYTF
TGTGCCACCAATCCTGGACAGGGAGGTTTTAACTATGGCTACACCTTC
>.|TRBD1|TRBV19|TRBJ1-5
CASSIVYRGGDQPQHF
TGTGCCAGTAGTATAGTTTACAGGGGAGGCGACCAGCCCCAGCATTTT
>once|.|TRBV1|TRBJ1-1
CASSQDRWNTEAFF
TGCGCCAGCAGCCAAGATCGGTGGAACACTGAAGCTTTCTTT
>.|.|TRBV10-1|TRBJ1-3
CASRPFSGNTIYF
TGCGCCAGCCGTCCGTTCTCTGGAAACACCATATATTTT
>few|TRBD2|TRBV18|TRBJ2-3
CASSSRLASTTDTQYF
TGTGCCAGCTCTTCCCGACTAGCGAGTACTACAGATACGCAGTATTTT
>.|.|TRBV28|TRBJ1-3
CASTSQQGAGNTIYF
TGTGCCAGCACCTCCCAACAGGGAGCTGGAAACACCATATATTTT
>once|.|TRBV10-3|TRBJ2-4
CAISESAKNIQYF
TGTGCCATCAGTGAGTCCGCAAAAAACATTCAGTACTTC
>.|TRBD1|TRBV5-1|TRBJ1-2
CASSSTGGFYGYTF
TGCGCCAGCAGCTCAACAGGGGGCTTCTATGGCTACACCTTC
>once|.|TRBV11-3|TRBJ1-6
CASSVDGYNSPLHF
TGTGCCAGCAGCGTGGACGGATACAATTCACCCCTCCACTTT